Below are 32 T cell receptor beta chains sequenced from a single sample in a study of high-grade serous ovarian cancer treatment subgroups. Tumor samples were taken before definitive surgery or chemotherapy. The repertoire was sequenced with immunoSEQ multiplex PCR; TCRdb's copy has only in-frame clones and lacks some. The sample carries about 30,000 clones, roughly four fifths recorded once. The sequenced sample was tumor tissue. All receptors come from a human donor with high-grade serous ovarian cancer.

The chain uses TRBV11-2 and TRBJ2-5, with 9 bases matching TRBD1. From germline, CDR1 is SGHAT and CDR2 FQNNGV. V dropped 5 bases and J dropped 5; count of bases not matched to a gene: 21. The CDR3 spans 19 residues. The CDR3 sequence is CASSTGTGRDRAVGETQYF. The CDR3 DNA reads TGTGCCAGCAGCACTGGGACAGGGCGAGACCGAGCCGTGGGGGAGACCCAGTACTTC.

This chain connects TRBV7-2 to TRBJ2-7; a weak D match, TRBD1 (6 bases). This CDR3 has 13 residues. V shed 6 bases and J shed 2 bases, with 11 bases lying between them. Germline CDR1 is SGHTA and CDR2 is FQGNSA. The CDR3 DNA follows: TGTGCCAGCAGTTCACAGGGCCCCTACGAGCAGTACTTC. It codes for CASSSQGPYEQYF.

The rearrangement joins TRBV7-2 to TRBJ2-1; either TRBD1 or TRBD2 may fit D (5 bases each). The germline V gene encodes CDR1 SGHTA and CDR2 FQGNSA. The CDR3 has 17 residues. The V end was cut by 5 bases, the J end by 0 bases, with 17 bases between. CDR3 sequence (DNA): TGTGCCAGCAGCAAGTGGGGGAACGCATACTCCTACAATGAGCAGTTCTTC. This gives the protein CASSKWGNAYSYNEQFF.

This sequence joins TRBV11-1 and TRBJ1-1; D uncertain. Germline loops: CDR1 SGHAT, CDR2 FQDESV (reference sequence). Between the trimmed V and J ends, which lost 5 bases and 4 bases, there was a span of 17 bases. The CDR3 sequence is 15 residues long. CDR3 DNA sequence: TGTGCCAGCAGCCGCGAACTGGGTTTAGGCACTGAAGCTTTCTTT. Translation gives CASSRELGLGTEAFF.

The rearrangement joins TRBV19 to TRBJ1-4; unclear D gene. Trimming removed 8 bases from V and 6 bases from J, with 13 bases in between. This CDR3 spans 13 amino acids. From germline, CDR1 is LNHDA and CDR2 SQIVND (reference sequence). The CDR3 loop reads CASRRTPHEKLFF. The CDR3 nucleotides read TGTGCCAGTCGACGGACCCCTCATGAAAAACTGTTTTTT.

CDR3 residues: CASRTGTGNTGELFF. Written as DNA, the CDR3 is TGTGCCAGCAGAACAGGGACAGGGAACACCGGGGAGCTGTTTTTT. The chain combines TRBV6-1 with TRBJ2-2; 8 bases align to TRBD1. This CDR3 is built from 15 residues. The germline CDR1 and CDR2 sequences are MNHNS and SASEGT. Trimming removed 6 bases from V and 1 base from J; junction bases left unmatched: 4.

The chain employs TRBV27 and TRBJ2-1, with D uncertain. This CDR3 region has 15 residues. Trimming took off 3 bases at V and 5 bases at J, with 14 bases between the two ends. CDR1 and CDR2 (germline): MNHEY, SMNVEV (reference sequence). In DNA, the CDR3 is TGTGCCAGCAGTTTTAACCCTTGGTTGCACAATGAGCAGTTCTTC. Protein sequence: CASSFNPWLHNEQFF.

The chain links TRBV7-6 to TRBJ1-3, with a possible D match to TRBD1 (6 bases). Germline V lookup: CDR1 SGHVS, CDR2 FNYEAQ. V was clipped by 6 bases and J by 4 bases, with 28 bases between them. The CDR3 has 19 residues. This CDR3 reads CASSRIGLPGARVGNTIYF. The CDR3 coding sequence is TGTGCCAGCAGTCGGATAGGGCTCCCGGGGGCACGGGTCGGAAACACCATATATTTT.

The chain combines TRBV7-9 with TRBJ2-5; TRBD2 agrees at 10 bases. V lost 2 bases and J lost 4; bases outside the gene matches: 1. From germline, CDR1 is SEHNR and CDR2 FQNEAQ (reference sequence). The CDR3 covers 14 residues. The CDR3 coding sequence is TGTGCCAGCAGCTTAACTAGCGGGATAGAGACCCAGTACTTC. Protein: CASSLTSGIETQYF.

J is TRBJ2-1 and V is TRBV27; D not resolved. Germline CDR1 reads MNHEY; CDR2 reads SMNVEV (reference sequence). This CDR3 comprises 12 residues. Trimming removed 7 bases from V and 6 bases from J, with 10 bases in between. CDR3: CASKTTLNEQFF. CDR3 bases: TGTGCCAGCAAAACTACTCTCAATGAGCAGTTCTTC.

The genes are TRBV5-4 and TRBJ2-7, with D possibly TRBD1 on 6 matching bases. CDR1 and CDR2 (germline): SGHNT, YYREEE (reference sequence). V was shortened by 4 bases and J by 5 bases, with 16 bases between the two germline ends. The CDR3 has 14 residues. This CDR3 is CASSNYDRSNEQYF. The CDR3 DNA reads as TGTGCCAGCAGCAACTACGACAGGTCTAACGAGCAGTACTTC.

The chain has TRBV6-1 and TRBJ2-5, with 7 bases identical to TRBD2. This CDR3 contains 15 residues. Trimming at V came to 7 bases and at J to 2 bases, leaving 10 bases not matched to a gene. The germline CDR1 and CDR2 sequences are MNHNS and SASEGT. CDR3 DNA sequence: TGTGCCAGCACTCCCATTCGGGGAGGGCAAGAGACCCAGTACTTC. As protein: CASTPIRGGQETQYF.

This chain links TRBV4-2 with TRBJ1-2; D gene unclear. This CDR3 is built from 14 residues. From germline, CDR1 is LGHNA and CDR2 YNFKEQ. With 0 bases removed from V and 7 bases from J, the gap between germline ends came to 12 bases. CDR3 amino acids: CASSQDLSVGGYTF. CDR3 sequence (DNA): TGTGCCAGCAGCCAAGATCTGTCCGTCGGTGGCTACACCTTC.

The rearrangement joins TRBV6-1 to TRBJ2-3; the D gene is possibly TRBD2 (6 bases). CDR3 size: 15 residues. Germline lookup yields CDR1 MNHNS and CDR2 SASEGT. V dropped 7 bases and J dropped 6 bases, with 20 bases sitting between them. CDR3 protein: CASNVWRGLVDTQYF. CDR3 DNA sequence: TGTGCCAGCAACGTGTGGAGGGGTTTAGTGGATACGCAGTATTTT.

The rearrangement uses TRBV27 and TRBJ2-7, with TRBD2 matching over 10 bases. V lost 8 bases to trimming and J lost 3 bases; unmatched junction nucleotides: 7. The CDR3 has 14 amino acids. Germline assignment: CDR1 MNHEY and CDR2 SMNVEV (reference sequence). In DNA form, the CDR3 reads TGTGCCAGCGGAACTAGCGGGAACTTCTACGAGCAGTACTTC. Amino acids: CASGTSGNFYEQYF.

The V call is TRBV9, the J call TRBJ2-1; 8 bases are a match to TRBD2. CDR1 and CDR2 from the germline V gene are SGDLS and YYNGEE. V shed 0 bases and J 7 bases; nucleotides not matched to a gene: 6. CDR3 length equals 15 residues. The CDR3 reads CASSVELAGANEQFF. The CDR3 DNA reads TGTGCCAGCAGCGTAGAGCTAGCGGGTGCGAATGAGCAGTTCTTC.

V gene TRBV6-1 combines with J gene TRBJ1-1; D is unclear. Between the trimmed V and J ends, which lost 4 bases and 1 base, there was a span of 19 bases. The germline CDR1 and CDR2 sequences are MNHNS and SASEGT. The CDR3 loop spans 17 amino acids. The CDR3 nucleotides read TGTGCCAGCAGTGCCCCCGATTGGACCCATGGGAACACTGAAGCTTTCTTT. Residues: CASSAPDWTHGNTEAFF.

The chain is built from TRBV28 and TRBJ1-3, with D possibly matching TRBD1 (6 bases). Trimming stripped 7 bases from V and 0 bases from J, with 19 bases between. The germline V gene has CDR1 MDHEN and CDR2 SYDVKM. CDR3 size: 17 residues. For the CDR3, the DNA is TGTGCCAGCACTTCGGGGATAGGGGGGAGCTCTGGAAACACCATATATTTT. Encoded protein: CASTSGIGGSSGNTIYF. Combining the CDR3 with reference TRBV28 and TRBJ1-3 gives the whole variable domain DVKVTQSSRYLVKRTGEKVFLECVQDMDHENMFWYRQDPGLGLRLIYFSYDVKMKEKGDIPEGYSVSREKKERFSLILESASTNQTSMYLCASTSGIGGSSGNTIYFGEGSWLTVV.

The chain has TRBV5-5 and TRBJ2-1; 8 nucleotides match TRBD1. Germline V CDR1 and CDR2: SGHKS, YYEKEE (reference sequence). The CDR3 is 13 amino acids. V trimming: 1 base; J trimming: 10 bases; junction bases outside the gene matches: 4. Here the CDR3 DNA reads TGTGCCAGCAGCTTGCAGGGGGCCAGGGAGCAGTTCTTC. Translation gives CASSLQGAREQFF.

The chain joins TRBV28 to TRBJ1-1; D uncertain. Germline V gene sequence: CDR1 MDHEN, CDR2 SYDVKM. Trimming removed 5 bases at V and 1 base at J, with 14 bases between. This CDR3 contains 15 residues. This CDR3 reads CASSRPGESNTEAFF. The CDR3 DNA sequence: TGTGCCAGCAGTAGGCCCGGGGAATCGAACACTGAAGCTTTCTTT. The full variable domain, completed using reference TRBV28 and TRBJ1-1, is DVKVTQSSRYLVKRTGEKVFLECVQDMDHENMFWYRQDPGLGLRLIYFSYDVKMKEKGDIPEGYSVSREKKERFSLILESASTNQTSMYLCASSRPGESNTEAFFGQGTRLTVV.

J is TRBJ1-2 and V is TRBV18, with D perhaps TRBD1 (5 bases). V was cut by 2 bases and J by 5 bases, with 15 bases left in between. The CDR3 consists of 15 residues. CDR1 and CDR2 (germline): KGHSH, LQKENI. The CDR3: CASSPIAGGEYGYTF. The CDR3 region has the DNA TGTGCCAGCTCACCAATAGCGGGGGGAGAATATGGCTACACCTTC.

This clone appeared once. V gene TRBV28 combines with J gene TRBJ1-1; D is perhaps TRBD1 (6 bases). CDR1 MDHEN and CDR2 SYDVKM come from the germline V gene. V dropped 5 bases and J dropped 6 bases, with 19 bases sitting between them. The CDR3 consists of 15 residues. The DNA for the CDR3 is TGTGCCAGCAGTCCCCCATGGCGGCCAGGGGCTGAAGCTTTCTTT. It codes for CASSPPWRPGAEAFF.

The CDR3 nucleotides are TGTGCCAGCAGTGATGGGGGAAGGCGTGGAAACACCATATATTTT. This encodes CASSDGGRRGNTIYF. The rearrangement uses TRBV6-1 and TRBJ1-3, with D possibly matching TRBD1 (5 bases). Trimming left V 3 bases short and J 3 bases short, with 12 bases between. Looked up from germline, CDR1 is MNHNS and CDR2 is SASEGT. This CDR3 is built from 15 residues.

The sample holds one count of this clone. This chain uses TRBV11-2 with TRBJ2-3, with 11 bases matching TRBD2. The trim removed 2 bases at V and 0 bases at J, leaving 7 bases unmatched. The CDR3 is made up of 18 amino acids. Germline V gene sequence: CDR1 SGHAT, CDR2 FQNNGV. This CDR3 is CASSLFLLAGGSTDTQYF. The DNA for the CDR3 is TGTGCCAGCAGCTTATTTTTGTTAGCGGGAGGGAGCACAGATACGCAGTATTTT.

The gene calls are TRBV5-8 and TRBJ2-3; 16 positions agree with TRBD2. The CDR3 has 17 amino acids. The germline V gene encodes CDR1 SGHTS and CDR2 YDEGEE. V shed 4 bases and J 2 bases; nucleotides not matched to a gene: 4. CDR3 sequence reads: CASSKGLAGGPTDTQYF. DNA for the CDR3: TGTGCCAGCAGCAAGGGACTAGCGGGAGGGCCCACAGATACGCAGTATTTT. The full variable domain, completed using reference TRBV5-8 and TRBJ2-3, is EAGVTQSPTHLIKTRGQQATLRCSPISGHTSVYWYQQALGLGLQFLLWYDEGEERNRGNFPPRFSGRQFPNYSSELNVNALELEDSALYLCASSKGLAGGPTDTQYFGPGTRLTVL.

The rearrangement joins TRBV6-5 to TRBJ1-5; D remains ambiguous. The V gene's germline CDR1 is MNHEY and CDR2 SVGAGI. The CDR3 runs 15 residues. Trimming stripped 0 bases from V and 2 bases from J, with 8 bases between. The CDR3 bases are TGTGCCAGCAGTTACTCGCGGGTTGGCAATCAGCCCCAGCATTTT. This encodes CASSYSRVGNQPQHF.

The chain carries TRBV28 and TRBJ2-7; D is tentatively TRBD1 or TRBD2 (6 bases each). The CDR3 has 14 residues. From germline, CDR1 is MDHEN and CDR2 SYDVKM. Trimming pared 2 bases from V and 2 bases from J, leaving 10 bases between. The chain's CDR3 is CASSLRGLTYEQYF. CDR3 nucleotide sequence: TGTGCCAGCAGTTTACGGGGGCTAACCTACGAGCAGTACTTC.

The V and J genes are TRBV4-2 and TRBJ2-6, with 12 bases lining up with TRBD1. This CDR3 comprises 17 residues. The J segment lost 2 bases and the V segment lost 3 bases, leaving 2 bases of the junction unmatched. Germline CDR1 reads LGHNA; CDR2 reads YNFKEQ. The CDR3: CASSQGQGAAGANVLTF. The CDR3 DNA reads TGTGCCAGCAGCCAGGGACAGGGGGCGGCTGGGGCCAACGTCCTGACTTTC.

This clone has only one observation. This chain joins TRBV6-5 and TRBJ2-3, with 9 bases lining up with TRBD2. The germline CDR1 and CDR2 sequences are MNHEY and SVGAGI. The CDR3 covers 15 residues. The J segment lost 1 base and the V segment lost 2 bases, leaving 1 base of the junction unmatched. CDR3 residues: CASSYGTSRTDTQYF. The CDR3 coding sequence is TGTGCCAGCAGTTACGGGACTAGCCGCACAGATACGCAGTATTTT.

The J gene is TRBJ2-5, the V gene TRBV21-1; TRBD2 reflects the table's D call only, with no check against the DNA. TRBV21-1 is classified as a pseudogene. The CDR3 runs 16 residues. The CDR3 DNA is TGTGCCAGCAGCAAAGGTGGCGGGAGGGCCAAAGAGACCCAGTACTTC. As protein: CASSKGGGRAKETQYF.

This sequence joins TRBV19 and TRBJ2-7; 9 bases map to TRBD2. In germline, CDR1 is LNHDA, CDR2 SQIVND (reference sequence). This CDR3 comprises 14 residues. The ends lost 7 bases at V and 0 bases at J; junction bases unmatched: 4. Here the CDR3 reads CASKRTSVSYEQYF. The DNA of the CDR3 is TGTGCCAGTAAAAGGACTAGCGTCTCCTACGAGCAGTACTTC.

The chain carries TRBV6-1 and TRBJ1-4; a possible D gene is TRBD1 (6 bases). The CDR3 is 13 amino acids. Germline values: CDR1 MNHNS, CDR2 SASEGT. The ends were cut back, 5 bases at V and 8 bases at J, with 12 bases in the middle. The CDR3: CASSRRTDEKLFF. In DNA, the CDR3 is TGTGCCAGCAGTAGACGGACAGACGAAAAACTGTTTTTT.